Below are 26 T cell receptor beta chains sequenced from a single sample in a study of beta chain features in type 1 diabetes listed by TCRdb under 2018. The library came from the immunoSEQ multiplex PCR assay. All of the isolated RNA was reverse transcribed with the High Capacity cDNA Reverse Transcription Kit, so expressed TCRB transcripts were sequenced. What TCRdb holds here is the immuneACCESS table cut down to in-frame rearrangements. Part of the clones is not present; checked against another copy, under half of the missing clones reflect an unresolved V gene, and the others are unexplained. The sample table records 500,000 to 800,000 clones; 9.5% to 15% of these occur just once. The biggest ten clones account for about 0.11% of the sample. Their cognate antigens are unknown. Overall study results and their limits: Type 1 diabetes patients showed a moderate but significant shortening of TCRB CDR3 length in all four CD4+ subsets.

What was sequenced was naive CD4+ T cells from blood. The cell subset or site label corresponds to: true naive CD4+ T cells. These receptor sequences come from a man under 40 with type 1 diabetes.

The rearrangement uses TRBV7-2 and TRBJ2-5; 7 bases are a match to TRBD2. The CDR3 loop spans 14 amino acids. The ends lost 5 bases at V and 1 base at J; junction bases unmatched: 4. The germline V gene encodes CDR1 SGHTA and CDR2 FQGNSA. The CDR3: CASSRSGTQETQYF. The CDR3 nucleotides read TGTGCCAGCAGCCGAAGCGGGACCCAAGAGACCCAGTACTTC.

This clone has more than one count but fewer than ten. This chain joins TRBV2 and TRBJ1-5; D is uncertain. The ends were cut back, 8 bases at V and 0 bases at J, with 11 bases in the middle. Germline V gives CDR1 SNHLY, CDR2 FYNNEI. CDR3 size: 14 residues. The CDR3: CASSPRYSNQPQHF. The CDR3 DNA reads TGTGCCAGCTCGCCAAGGTATAGCAATCAGCCCCAGCATTTT.

CDR3: CATSATGTGLYNEQFF. Here the CDR3 DNA reads TGTGCCACCAGCGCCACCGGGACAGGGTTGTACAATGAGCAGTTCTTC. The V and J genes are TRBV15 and TRBJ2-1, with 9 positions matching TRBD1. This CDR3 spans 16 amino acids. Germline values: CDR1 LNHNV, CDR2 YYDKDF (reference sequence). The trim removed 5 bases at V and 4 bases at J, leaving 9 bases unmatched.

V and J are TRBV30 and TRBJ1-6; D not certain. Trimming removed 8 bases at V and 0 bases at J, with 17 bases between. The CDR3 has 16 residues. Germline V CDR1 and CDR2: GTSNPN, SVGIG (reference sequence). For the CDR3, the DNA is TGTGCCGCGATGCAGGACTGGAGCTCCTATAATTCACCCCTCCACTTT. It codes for CAAMQDWSSYNSPLHF. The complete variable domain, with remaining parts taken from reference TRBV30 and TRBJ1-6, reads SQTIHQWPATLVQPVGSPLSLECTVEGTSNPNLYWYRQAAGRGLQLLFYSVGIGQISSEVPQNLSASRPQDRQFILSSKKLLLSDSGFYLCAAMQDWSSYNSPLHFGNGTRLTVT.

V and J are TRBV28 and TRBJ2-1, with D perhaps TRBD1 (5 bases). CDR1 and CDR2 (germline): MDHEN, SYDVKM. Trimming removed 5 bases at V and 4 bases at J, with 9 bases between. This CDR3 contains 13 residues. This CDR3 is CASSADRYNEQFF. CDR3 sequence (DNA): TGTGCCAGCAGTGCCGACAGATACAATGAGCAGTTCTTC.

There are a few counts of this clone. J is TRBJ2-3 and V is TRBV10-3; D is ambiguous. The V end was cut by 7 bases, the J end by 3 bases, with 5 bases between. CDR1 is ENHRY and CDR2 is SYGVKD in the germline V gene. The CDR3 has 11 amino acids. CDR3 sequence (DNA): TGTGCCATCAAACGGACAGATACGCAGTATTTT. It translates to CAIKRTDTQYF.

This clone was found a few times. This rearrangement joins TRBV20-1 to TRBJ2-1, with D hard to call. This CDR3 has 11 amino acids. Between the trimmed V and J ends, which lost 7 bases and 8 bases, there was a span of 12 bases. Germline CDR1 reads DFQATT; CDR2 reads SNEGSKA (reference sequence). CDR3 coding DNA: TGCAGTGTTTCGAATCGGGATGAGCAGTTCTTC. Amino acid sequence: CSVSNRDEQFF.

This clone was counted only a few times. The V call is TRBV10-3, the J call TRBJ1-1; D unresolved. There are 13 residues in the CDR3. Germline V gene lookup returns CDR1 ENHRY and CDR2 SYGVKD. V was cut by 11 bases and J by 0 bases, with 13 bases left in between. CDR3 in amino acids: CASVYSLNTEAFF. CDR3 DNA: TGTGCCTCAGTTTATTCCTTGAACACTGAAGCTTTCTTT.

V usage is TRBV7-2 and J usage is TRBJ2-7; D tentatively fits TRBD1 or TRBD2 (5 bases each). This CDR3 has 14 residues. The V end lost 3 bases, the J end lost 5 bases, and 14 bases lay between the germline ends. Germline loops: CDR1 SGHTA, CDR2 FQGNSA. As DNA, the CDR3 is TGTGCCAGCAGCTTGCAAAGGGGACGGGACGAGCAGTACTTC. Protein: CASSLQRGRDEQYF.

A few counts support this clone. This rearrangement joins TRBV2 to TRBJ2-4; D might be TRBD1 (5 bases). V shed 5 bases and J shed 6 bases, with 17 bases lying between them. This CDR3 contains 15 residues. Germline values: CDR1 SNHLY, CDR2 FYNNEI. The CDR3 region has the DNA TGTGCCAGCAGTTCTCAGGGTCTCCAGGGAAACATTCAGTACTTC. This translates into CASSSQGLQGNIQYF. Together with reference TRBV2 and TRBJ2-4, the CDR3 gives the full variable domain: EPEVTQTPSHQVTQMGQEVILRCVPISNHLYFYWYRQILGQKVEFLVSFYNNEISEKSEIFDDQFSVERPDGSNFTLKIRSTKLEDSAMYFCASSSQGLQGNIQYFGAGTRLSVL.

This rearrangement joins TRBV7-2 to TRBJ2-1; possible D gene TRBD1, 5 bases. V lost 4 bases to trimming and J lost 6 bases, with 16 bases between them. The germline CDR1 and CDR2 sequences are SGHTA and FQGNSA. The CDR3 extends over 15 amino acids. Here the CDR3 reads CASSSTFRASNEQFF. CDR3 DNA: TGTGCCAGCAGCTCAACGTTCAGGGCATCCAATGAGCAGTTCTTC.

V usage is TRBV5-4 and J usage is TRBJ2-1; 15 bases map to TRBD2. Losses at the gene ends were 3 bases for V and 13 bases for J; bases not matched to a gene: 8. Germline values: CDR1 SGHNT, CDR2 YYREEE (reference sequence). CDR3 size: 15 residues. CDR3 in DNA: TGTGCCAGCAGCTCCGGGACTAGCGGGGGGAGGAAACAGTTCTTC. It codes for CASSSGTSGGRKQFF.

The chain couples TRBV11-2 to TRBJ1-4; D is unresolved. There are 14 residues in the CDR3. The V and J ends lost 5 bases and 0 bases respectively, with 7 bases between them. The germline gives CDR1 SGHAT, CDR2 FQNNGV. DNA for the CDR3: TGTGCCAGCAGCGCGGGTACAACTAATGAAAAACTGTTTTTT. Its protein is CASSAGTTNEKLFF.

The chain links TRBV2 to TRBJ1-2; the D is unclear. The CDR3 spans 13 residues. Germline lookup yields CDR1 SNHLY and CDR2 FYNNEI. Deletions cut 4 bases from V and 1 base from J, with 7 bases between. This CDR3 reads CASSGQINYGYTF. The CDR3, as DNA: TGTGCCAGCAGTGGGCAGATTAACTATGGCTACACCTTC.

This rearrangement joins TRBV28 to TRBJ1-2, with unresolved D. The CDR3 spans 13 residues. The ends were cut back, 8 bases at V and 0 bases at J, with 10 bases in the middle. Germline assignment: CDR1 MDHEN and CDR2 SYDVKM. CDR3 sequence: CASGRSSNYGYTF. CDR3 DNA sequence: TGTGCCAGCGGCCGGAGTTCTAACTATGGCTACACCTTC.

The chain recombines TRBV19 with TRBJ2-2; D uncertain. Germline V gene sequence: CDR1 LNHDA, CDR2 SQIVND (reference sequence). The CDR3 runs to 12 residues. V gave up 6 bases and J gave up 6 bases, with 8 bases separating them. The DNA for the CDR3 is TGTGCCAGTAGCTTGGCGGCCGGGGAGCTGTTTTTT. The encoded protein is CASSLAAGELFF. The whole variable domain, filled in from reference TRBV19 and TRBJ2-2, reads DGGITQSPKYLFRKEGQNVTLSCEQNLNHDAMYWYRQDPGQGLRLIYYSQIVNDFQKGDIAEGYSVSREKKESFPLTVTSAQKNPTAFYLCASSLAAGELFFGEGSRLTVL.

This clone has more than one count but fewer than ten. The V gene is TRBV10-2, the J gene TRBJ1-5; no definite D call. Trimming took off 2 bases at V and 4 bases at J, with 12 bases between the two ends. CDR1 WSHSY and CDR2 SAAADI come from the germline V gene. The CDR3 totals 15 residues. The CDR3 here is CASSEDRWVNQPQHF. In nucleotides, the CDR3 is TGCGCCAGCAGTGAGGACCGATGGGTAAATCAGCCCCAGCATTTT.

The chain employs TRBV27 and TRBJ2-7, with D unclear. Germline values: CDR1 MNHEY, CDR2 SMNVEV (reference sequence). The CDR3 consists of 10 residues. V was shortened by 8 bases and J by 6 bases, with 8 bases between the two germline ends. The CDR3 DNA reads TGTGCCAGCGGCCTTTTCGAGCAGTACTTC. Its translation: CASGLFEQYF.

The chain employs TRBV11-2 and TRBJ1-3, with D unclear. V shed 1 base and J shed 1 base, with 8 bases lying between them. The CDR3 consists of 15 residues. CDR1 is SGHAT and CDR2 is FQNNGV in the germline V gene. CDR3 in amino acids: CASSLGTYSGNTIYF. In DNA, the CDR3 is TGTGCCAGCAGCTTAGGTACCTATTCTGGAAACACCATATATTTT.

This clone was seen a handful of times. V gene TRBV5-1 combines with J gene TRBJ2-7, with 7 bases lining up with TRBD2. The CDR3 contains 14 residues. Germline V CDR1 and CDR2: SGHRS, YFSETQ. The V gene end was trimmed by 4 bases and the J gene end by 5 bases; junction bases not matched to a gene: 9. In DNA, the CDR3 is TGCGCCAGCAGCCTCCATACTAGCGAGCACGAGCAGTACTTC. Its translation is CASSLHTSEHEQYF.

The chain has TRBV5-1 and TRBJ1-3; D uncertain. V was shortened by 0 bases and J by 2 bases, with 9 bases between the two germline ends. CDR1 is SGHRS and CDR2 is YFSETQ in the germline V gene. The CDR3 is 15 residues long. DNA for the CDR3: TGCGCCAGCAGCTTGGCCGACGGGACTGGAAACACCATATATTTT. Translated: CASSLADGTGNTIYF.

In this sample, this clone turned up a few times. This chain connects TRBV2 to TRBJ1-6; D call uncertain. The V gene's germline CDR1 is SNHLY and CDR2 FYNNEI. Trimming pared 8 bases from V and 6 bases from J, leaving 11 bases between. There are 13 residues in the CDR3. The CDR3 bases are TGTGCCAGCGTAGGCGCAAGTAATTCACCCCTCCACTTT. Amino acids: CASVGASNSPLHF.

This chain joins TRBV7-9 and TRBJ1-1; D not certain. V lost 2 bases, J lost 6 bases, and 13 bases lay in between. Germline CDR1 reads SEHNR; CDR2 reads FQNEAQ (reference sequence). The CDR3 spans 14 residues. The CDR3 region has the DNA TGTGCCAGCAGCTTAACGTTGGGTTTCCCTGAAGCTTTCTTT. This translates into CASSLTLGFPEAFF.

CDR3 residues: CASSQDARSTNTIYF. CDR3 bases: TGCGCCAGCAGCCAAGATGCCAGATCCACCAACACCATATATTTT. The chain carries TRBV4-3 and TRBJ1-3; no definite D call. Deletions cut 0 bases from V and 7 bases from J, with 13 bases between. CDR1 is LGHNA, CDR2 YSLEER, per germline. The CDR3 length is 15 residues.

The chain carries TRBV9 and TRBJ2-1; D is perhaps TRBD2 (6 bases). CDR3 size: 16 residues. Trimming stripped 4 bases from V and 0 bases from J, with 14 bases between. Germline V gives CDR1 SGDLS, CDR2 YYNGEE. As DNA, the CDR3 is TGTGCCAGCAGCCCCTCTGCGGGACGCTCCTACAATGAGCAGTTCTTC. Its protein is CASSPSAGRSYNEQFF.

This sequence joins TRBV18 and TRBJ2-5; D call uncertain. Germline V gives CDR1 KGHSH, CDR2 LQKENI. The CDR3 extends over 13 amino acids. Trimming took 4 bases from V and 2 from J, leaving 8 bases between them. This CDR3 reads CASSLNEQETQYF. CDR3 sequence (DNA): TGTGCCAGCTCACTAAACGAACAAGAGACCCAGTACTTC.